A selection of T cell receptor beta chains follows, all from one sample in a study of CD8 T cells in Susac syndrome. TCRdb re-analysed the immunoSEQ multiplex PCR reads in MiXCR, keeping a single row per CDR3 protein. The profile shows approximately 120,000 distinct CDR3 sequences, around 94% of them singletons. Material for sequencing was CD4+ T cells from PBMCs. The receptors here all came from a human donor in good health. Both conserved end residues are part of each CDR3. The order of the fields is J gene, V gene, clone size, CDR3 protein. Size tells how often a clone was seen (once, few, many) or the class of an expanded clone, and some rows leave it out.

>TRBJ1-2|TRBV10-3|NA
CAISGQGDNYGYTF
>TRBJ1-1|TRBV14|few
CASSQLFIQISEAFF
>TRBJ1-1|TRBV12-3/TRBV12-4|NA
CASSPTDRGSETEAFF
>TRBJ2-5|TRBV12-3/TRBV12-4|NA
CASSFEGVKETQYF
>TRBJ2-2|TRBV7-6|NA
CASSRDRGRGTGELFF
>TRBJ2-7|TRBV7-9|NA
CASSLALGLAGDGGYEQYF
>TRBJ1-5|TRBV7-9|NA
CASSLGSGQPQHF
>TRBJ2-2|TRBV30|NA
CAWSLGTSPGELFF
>TRBJ1-5|TRBV18|NA
CASSPRGDQPQHF
>TRBJ2-5|TRBV5-1|NA
CASSSGGVRETQYF
>TRBJ2-1|TRBV6-5|once
CATNGPYNEQFF
>TRBJ2-4|TRBV6-1|NA
CASSSRAGATDKSIQYF
>TRBJ1-1|TRBV29-1|NA
CSTRTGGLTEAFF
>TRBJ2-7|TRBV20-1|NA
CSARRIAGVYEQYF
>TRBJ2-1|TRBV2|NA
CASRRTSGSYNEQFF
>TRBJ2-7|TRBV23-1|NA
CASGTEEQYF
>TRBJ2-1|TRBV6-5|NA
CASSFREGPYNEQFF
>TRBJ1-1|TRBV3-1|NA
CASSPLNDREAFF
>TRBJ2-1|TRBV9|NA
CASSVATSGGYNEQFF
>TRBJ2-5|TRBV21-1|NA
CASSKLSDGTSGERDQETQYF
>TRBJ2-3|TRBV20-1|NA
CSARRGDTQYF
>TRBJ1-1|TRBV5-1|NA
CASSLDGLNGGEAFF
>TRBJ2-5|TRBV20-1|NA
CSAQVSGEGWETQYF
>TRBJ2-1|TRBV5-1|NA
CASSLVPSGRAGGEQFF
>TRBJ2-1|TRBV20-1|once
CSAPLRPIDEQFF
>TRBJ2-2|TRBV7-2|NA
CASSVPGTIAGELFF
>TRBJ2-1|TRBV6-2/TRBV6-3|NA
CASSLTSRDFHNEQFF
>TRBJ1-2|TRBV19|NA
CASIDTGGAGYGYTF
>TRBJ2-2|TRBV20-1|NA
CSARGLGAGELFF
>TRBJ2-5|TRBV6-2/TRBV6-3|NA
CASSSGTRSWETQYF
>TRBJ2-7|TRBV6-2/TRBV6-3|NA
CASNFLSGGPFEQYF
>TRBJ2-3|TRBV19|NA
CASSMVPGQGRTADTQYF
>TRBJ2-3|TRBV9|NA
CASSVGTSSDTQYF
>TRBJ1-2|TRBV12-3/TRBV12-4|once
CASSLDRGWGGYTF
>TRBJ2-3|TRBV29-1|NA
CSVLGGTGATDTQYF
>TRBJ1-5|TRBV19|NA
CASSIDREPQPQHF
>TRBJ2-2|TRBV21-1|NA
CASSKDAPETGELFF
>TRBJ2-5|TRBV13|NA
CASRVAGGKETQYF
>TRBJ1-5|TRBV2|NA
CASSDVQGSNQPQHF
>TRBJ2-7|TRBV20-1|NA
CGLAGVSEQYF
>TRBJ1-3|TRBV5-1|NA
CASSPTALSGNTIYF
>TRBJ2-1|TRBV7-9|NA
CASSSSGRMSNEQFF
>TRBJ2-5|TRBV5-1|NA
CASSLAGTVQETQYF
>TRBJ1-2|TRBV4-3|NA
CASSQDRQTVYGYTF
>TRBJ2-1|TRBV29-1|NA
CSDSSGRYNEQFF
>TRBJ1-2|TRBV30|NA
CAWRETGTYYGYTF